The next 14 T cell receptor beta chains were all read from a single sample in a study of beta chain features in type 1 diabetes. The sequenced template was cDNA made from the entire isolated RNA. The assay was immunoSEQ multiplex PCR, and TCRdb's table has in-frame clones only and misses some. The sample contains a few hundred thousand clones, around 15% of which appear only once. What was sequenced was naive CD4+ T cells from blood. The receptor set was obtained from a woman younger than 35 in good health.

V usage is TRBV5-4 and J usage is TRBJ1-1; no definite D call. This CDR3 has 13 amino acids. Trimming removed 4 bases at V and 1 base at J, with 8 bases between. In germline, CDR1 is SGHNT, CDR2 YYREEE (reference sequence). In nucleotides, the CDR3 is TGTGCCAGCAGCAGGAGTGGGAACACTGAAGCTTTCTTT. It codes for CASSRSGNTEAFF.

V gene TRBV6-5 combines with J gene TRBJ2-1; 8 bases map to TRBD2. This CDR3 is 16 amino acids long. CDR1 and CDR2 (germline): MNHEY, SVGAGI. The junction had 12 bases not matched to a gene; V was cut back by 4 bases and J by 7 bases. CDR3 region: CASSWVGSGRANEQFF. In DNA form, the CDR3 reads TGTGCCAGCAGTTGGGTAGGGAGCGGGAGAGCTAATGAGCAGTTCTTC.

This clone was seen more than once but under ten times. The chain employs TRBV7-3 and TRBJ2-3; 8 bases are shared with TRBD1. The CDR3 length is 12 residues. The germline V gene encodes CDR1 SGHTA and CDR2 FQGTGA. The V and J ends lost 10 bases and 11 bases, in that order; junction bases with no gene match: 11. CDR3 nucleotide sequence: TGTGCCATCCGGACAGGGAGCGGAGGGCAGTATTTT. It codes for CAIRTGSGGQYF.

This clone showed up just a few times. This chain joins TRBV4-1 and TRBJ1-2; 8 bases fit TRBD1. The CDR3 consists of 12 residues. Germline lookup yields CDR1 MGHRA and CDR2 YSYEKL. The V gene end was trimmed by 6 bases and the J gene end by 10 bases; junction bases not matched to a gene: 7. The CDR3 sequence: CASRSQGDVYTF. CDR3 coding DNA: TGCGCCAGCAGGTCACAGGGGGACGTCTACACCTTC.

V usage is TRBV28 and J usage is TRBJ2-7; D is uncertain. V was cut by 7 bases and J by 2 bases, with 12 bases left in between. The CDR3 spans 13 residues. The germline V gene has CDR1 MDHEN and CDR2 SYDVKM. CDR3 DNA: TGTGCCAGCACCAGGCCCGCCCCCTACGAGCAGTACTTC. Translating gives CASTRPAPYEQYF.

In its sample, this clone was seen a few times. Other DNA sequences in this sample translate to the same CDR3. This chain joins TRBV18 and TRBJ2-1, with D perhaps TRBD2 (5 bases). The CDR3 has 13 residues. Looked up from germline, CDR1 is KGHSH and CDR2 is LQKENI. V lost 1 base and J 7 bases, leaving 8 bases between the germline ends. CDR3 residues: CASSPRRENEQFF. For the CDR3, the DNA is TGTGCCAGCTCACCACGAAGGGAGAATGAGCAGTTCTTC.

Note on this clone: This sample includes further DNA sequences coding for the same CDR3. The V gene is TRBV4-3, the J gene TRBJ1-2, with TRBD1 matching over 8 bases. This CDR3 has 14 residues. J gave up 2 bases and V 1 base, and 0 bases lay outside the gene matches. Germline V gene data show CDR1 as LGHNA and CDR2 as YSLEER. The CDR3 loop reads CASSQGTGNYGYTF. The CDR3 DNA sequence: TGCGCCAGCAGCCAAGGGACAGGGAACTATGGCTACACCTTC.

The CDR3 bases are TGCAGCGACCGTGAGAGGAGCTCCTACGAGCAGTACTTC. Translation gives CSDRERSSYEQYF. This chain links TRBV29-1 with TRBJ2-7, with no clear D. The CDR3 runs 13 residues. V lost 7 bases and J lost 0, with 13 bases in between. Germline values: CDR1 SQVTM, CDR2 ANQGSEA.

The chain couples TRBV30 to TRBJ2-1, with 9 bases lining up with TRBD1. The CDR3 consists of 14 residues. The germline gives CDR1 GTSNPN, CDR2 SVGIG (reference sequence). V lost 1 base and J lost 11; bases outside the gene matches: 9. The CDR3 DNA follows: TGTGCCTGGAGTGCCGGGACAGGGATCTCGAAGCAGTTCTTC. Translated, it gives CAWSAGTGISKQFF.

The CDR3 DNA sequence: TGTGCCTGGAGTGTTACGGGAATCACTGAAGCTTTCTTT. Its translation is CAWSVTGITEAFF. The chain recombines TRBV30 with TRBJ1-1; D not certain. The CDR3 has 13 amino acids. The ends were cut back, 0 bases at V and 4 bases at J, with 9 bases in the middle. Germline-derived CDR1 and CDR2 are GTSNPN and SVGIG (reference sequence).

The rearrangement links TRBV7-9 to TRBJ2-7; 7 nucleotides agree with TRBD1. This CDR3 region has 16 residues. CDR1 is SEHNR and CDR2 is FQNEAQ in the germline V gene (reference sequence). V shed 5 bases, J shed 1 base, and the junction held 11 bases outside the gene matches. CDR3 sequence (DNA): TGTGCCAGCAGCAAACAGGGGACACCGTCTTCCTACGAGCAGTACTTC. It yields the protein CASSKQGTPSSYEQYF. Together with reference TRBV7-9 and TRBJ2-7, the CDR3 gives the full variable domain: DTGVSQNPRHKITKRGQNVTFRCDPISEHNRLYWYRQTLGQGPEFLTYFQNEAQLEKSRLLSDRFSAERPKGSFSTLEIQRTEQGDSAMYLCASSKQGTPSSYEQYFGPGTRLTVT.

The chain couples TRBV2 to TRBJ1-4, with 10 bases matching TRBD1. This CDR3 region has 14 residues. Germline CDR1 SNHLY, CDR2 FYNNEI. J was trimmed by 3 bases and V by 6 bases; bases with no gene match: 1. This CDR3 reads CASRGTGANEKLFF. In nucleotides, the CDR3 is TGTGCCAGCAGGGGGACAGGGGCTAATGAAAAACTGTTTTTT.

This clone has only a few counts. Written as DNA, the CDR3 is TGTGCCAGCAGCTTCGACAGGTCTTCAGGAAACACCATATATTTT. This translates into CASSFDRSSGNTIYF. V and J are TRBV7-2 and TRBJ1-3; D is perhaps TRBD1 (6 bases). V was clipped by 3 bases and J by 4 bases, with 13 bases between them. The V gene's germline CDR1 is SGHTA and CDR2 FQGNSA. The CDR3 contains 15 residues.

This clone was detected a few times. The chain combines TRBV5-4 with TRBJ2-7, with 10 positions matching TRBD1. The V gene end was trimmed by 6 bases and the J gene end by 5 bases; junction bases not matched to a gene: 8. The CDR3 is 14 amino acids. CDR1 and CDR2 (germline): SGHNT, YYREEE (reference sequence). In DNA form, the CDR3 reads TGTGCCAGCATCCGGGACAGGGGCGCCAACGAGCAGTACTTC. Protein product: CASIRDRGANEQYF.